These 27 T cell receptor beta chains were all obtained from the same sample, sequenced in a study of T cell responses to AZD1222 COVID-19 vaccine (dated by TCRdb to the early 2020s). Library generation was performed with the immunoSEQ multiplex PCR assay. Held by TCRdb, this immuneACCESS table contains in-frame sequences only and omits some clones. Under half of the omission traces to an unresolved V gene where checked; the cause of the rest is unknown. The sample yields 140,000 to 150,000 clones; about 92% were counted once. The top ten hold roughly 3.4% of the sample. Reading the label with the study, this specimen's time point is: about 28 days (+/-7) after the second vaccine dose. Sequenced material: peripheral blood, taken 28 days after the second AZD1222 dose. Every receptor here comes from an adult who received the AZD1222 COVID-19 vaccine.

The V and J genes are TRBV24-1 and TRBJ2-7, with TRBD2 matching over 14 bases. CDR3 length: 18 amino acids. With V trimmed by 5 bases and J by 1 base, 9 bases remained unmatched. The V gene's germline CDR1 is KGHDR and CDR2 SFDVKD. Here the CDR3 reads CATSAGTSGSLGSYEQYF. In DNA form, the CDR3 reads TGTGCCACCAGTGCCGGGACTAGCGGGAGTCTAGGGTCCTACGAGCAGTACTTC.

CDR3 nucleotides: TGTGCCAGCGGTCTGGGACAGGGGAACACTGAAGCTTTCTTT. Translation gives CASGLGQGNTEAFF. V is TRBV28 and J is TRBJ1-1, with 9 bases that match TRBD1. The CDR3 spans 14 residues. Per germline, CDR1 MDHEN and CDR2 SYDVKM. With V trimmed by 8 bases and J by 1 base, 5 bases remained unmatched.

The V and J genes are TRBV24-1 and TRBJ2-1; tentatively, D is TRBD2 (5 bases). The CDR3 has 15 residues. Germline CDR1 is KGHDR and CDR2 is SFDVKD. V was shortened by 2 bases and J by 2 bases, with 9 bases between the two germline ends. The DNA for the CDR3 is TGTGCCACCAGTGATTCGCTAGCTGCCTACAATGAGCAGTTCTTC. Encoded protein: CATSDSLAAYNEQFF.

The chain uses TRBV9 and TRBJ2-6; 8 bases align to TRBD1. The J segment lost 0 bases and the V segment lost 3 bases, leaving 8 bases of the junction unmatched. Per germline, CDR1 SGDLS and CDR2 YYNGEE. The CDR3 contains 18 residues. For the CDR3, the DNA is TGTGCCAGCAGCGGCCGGGACAGGCTCAACTCTGGGGCCAACGTCCTGACTTTC. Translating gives CASSGRDRLNSGANVLTF. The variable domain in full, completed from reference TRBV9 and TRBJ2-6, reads DSGVTQTPKHLITATGQRVTLRCSPRSGDLSVYWYQQSLDQGLQFLIQYYNGEERAKGNILERFSAQQFPDLHSELNLSSLELGDSALYFCASSGRDRLNSGANVLTFGAGSRLTVL.

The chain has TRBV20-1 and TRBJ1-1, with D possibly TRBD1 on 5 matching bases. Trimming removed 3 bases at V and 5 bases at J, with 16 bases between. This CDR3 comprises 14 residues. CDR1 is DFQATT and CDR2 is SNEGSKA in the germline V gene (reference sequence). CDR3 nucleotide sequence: TGCAGTGCTAGTGGGGCCGCCGGCCGAACTGAAGCTTTCTTT. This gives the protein CSASGAAGRTEAFF.

The CDR3 DNA is TGTGCCAGCAGTGGGGGGAACACTGAAGCTTTCTTT. This translates into CASSGGNTEAFF. V is TRBV2 and J is TRBJ1-1; D is ambiguous. Germline values: CDR1 SNHLY, CDR2 FYNNEI. The CDR3 covers 12 residues. Trimming took off 4 bases at V and 1 base at J, with 4 bases between the two ends.

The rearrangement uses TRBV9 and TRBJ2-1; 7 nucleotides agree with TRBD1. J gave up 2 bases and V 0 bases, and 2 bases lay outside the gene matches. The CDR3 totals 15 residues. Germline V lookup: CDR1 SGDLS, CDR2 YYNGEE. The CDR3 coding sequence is TGTGCCAGCAGCGTAGAAGGGGGCGCCTACAATGAGCAGTTCTTC. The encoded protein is CASSVEGGAYNEQFF.

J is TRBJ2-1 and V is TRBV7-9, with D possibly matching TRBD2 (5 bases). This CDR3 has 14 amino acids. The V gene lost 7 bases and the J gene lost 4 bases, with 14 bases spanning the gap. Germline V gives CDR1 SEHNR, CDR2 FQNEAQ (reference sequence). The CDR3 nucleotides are TGTGCCAGCACCTCTTATCCGGGGTACAATGAGCAGTTCTTC. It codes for CASTSYPGYNEQFF.

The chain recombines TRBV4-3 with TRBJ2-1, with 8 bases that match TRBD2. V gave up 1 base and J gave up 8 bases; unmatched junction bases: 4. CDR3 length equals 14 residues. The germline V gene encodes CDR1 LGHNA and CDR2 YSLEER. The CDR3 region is CASSQAGGVDEQFF. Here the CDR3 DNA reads TGCGCCAGCAGCCAAGCCGGGGGGGTCGATGAGCAGTTCTTC.

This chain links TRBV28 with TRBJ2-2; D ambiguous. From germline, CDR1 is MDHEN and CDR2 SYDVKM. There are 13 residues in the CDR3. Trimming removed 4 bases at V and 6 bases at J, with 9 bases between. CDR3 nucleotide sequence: TGTGCCAGCAGTTACCCCGGAGCCGGGGAGCTGTTTTTT. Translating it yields CASSYPGAGELFF.

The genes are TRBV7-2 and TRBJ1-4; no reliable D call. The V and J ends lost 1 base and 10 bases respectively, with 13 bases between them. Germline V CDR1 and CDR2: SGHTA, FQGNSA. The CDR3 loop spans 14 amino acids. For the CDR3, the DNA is TGTGCCAGCAGCTTAGAGTATTCGCGCGGAAAACTGTTTTTT. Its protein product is CASSLEYSRGKLFF.

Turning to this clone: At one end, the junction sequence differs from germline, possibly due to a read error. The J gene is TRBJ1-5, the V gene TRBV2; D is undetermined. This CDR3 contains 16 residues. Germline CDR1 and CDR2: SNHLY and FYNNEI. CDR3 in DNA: TGTGCCAGCAATGAAGCAGGTTGGCAGGGCAATCAGCCCCAGCATTTT. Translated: CASNEAGWQGNQPQHF.

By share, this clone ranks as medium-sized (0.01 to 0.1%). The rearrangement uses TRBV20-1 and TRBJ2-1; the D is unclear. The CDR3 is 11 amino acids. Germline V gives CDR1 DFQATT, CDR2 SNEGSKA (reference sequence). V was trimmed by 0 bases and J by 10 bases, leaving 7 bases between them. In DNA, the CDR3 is TGCAGTGCTAGAGAACAAAGGGAGCAGTTCTTC. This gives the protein CSAREQREQFF.

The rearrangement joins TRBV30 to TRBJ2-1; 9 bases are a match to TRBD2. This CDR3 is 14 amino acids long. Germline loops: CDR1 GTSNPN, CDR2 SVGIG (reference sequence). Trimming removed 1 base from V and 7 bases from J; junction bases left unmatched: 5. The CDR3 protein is CAWSDLAGRNEQFF. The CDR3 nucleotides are TGTGCCTGGAGTGACCTAGCGGGAAGGAATGAGCAGTTCTTC. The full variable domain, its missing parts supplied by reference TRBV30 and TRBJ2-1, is SQTIHQWPATLVQPVGSPLSLECTVEGTSNPNLYWYRQAAGRGLQLLFYSVGIGQISSEVPQNLSASRPQDRQFILSSKKLLLSDSGFYLCAWSDLAGRNEQFFGPGTRLTVL.

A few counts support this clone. CDR3 in DNA: TGCGCCAGCAGCTTGGGAGGGTTCACTAGCTGGGAGCAGTACTTC. It translates to CASSLGGFTSWEQYF. This chain uses TRBV5-1 with TRBJ2-7, with TRBD2 as a possible D gene (6 bases). This CDR3 region has 15 residues. The V and J ends lost 0 bases and 7 bases respectively, with 17 bases between them. Germline lookup yields CDR1 SGHRS and CDR2 YFSETQ.

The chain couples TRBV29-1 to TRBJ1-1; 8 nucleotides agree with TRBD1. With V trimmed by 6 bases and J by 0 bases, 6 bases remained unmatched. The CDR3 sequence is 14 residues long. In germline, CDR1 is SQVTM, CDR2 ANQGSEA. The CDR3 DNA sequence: TGCAGCGTGAGCGGGGACAGGTTGAACACTGAAGCTTTCTTT. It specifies CSVSGDRLNTEAFF.

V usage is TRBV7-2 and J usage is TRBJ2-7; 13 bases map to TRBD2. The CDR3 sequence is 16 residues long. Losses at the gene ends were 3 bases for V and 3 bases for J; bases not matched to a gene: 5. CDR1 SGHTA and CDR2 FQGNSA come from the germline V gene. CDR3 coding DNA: TGTGCCAGCAGCTTCCAAGGGACTAGCGGGGACTACGAGCAGTACTTC. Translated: CASSFQGTSGDYEQYF. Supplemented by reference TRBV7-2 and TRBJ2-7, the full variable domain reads GAGVSQSPSNKVTEKGKDVELRCDPISGHTALYWYRQSLGQGLEFLIYFQGNSAPDKSGLPSDRFSAERTGGSVSTLTIQRTQQEDSAVYLCASSFQGTSGDYEQYFGPGTRLTVT.

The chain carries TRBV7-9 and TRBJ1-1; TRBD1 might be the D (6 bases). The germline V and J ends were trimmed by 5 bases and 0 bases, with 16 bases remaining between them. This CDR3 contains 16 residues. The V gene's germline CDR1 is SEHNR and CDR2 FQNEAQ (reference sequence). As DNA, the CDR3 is TGTGCCAGCAGCCCTGGGGGGCCGTTTTTGAACACTGAAGCTTTCTTT. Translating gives CASSPGGPFLNTEAFF. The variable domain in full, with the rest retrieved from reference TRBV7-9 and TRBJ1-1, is DTGVSQNPRHKITKRGQNVTFRCDPISEHNRLYWYRQTLGQGPEFLTYFQNEAQLEKSRLLSDRFSAERPKGSFSTLEIQRTEQGDSAMYLCASSPGGPFLNTEAFFGQGTRLTVV.

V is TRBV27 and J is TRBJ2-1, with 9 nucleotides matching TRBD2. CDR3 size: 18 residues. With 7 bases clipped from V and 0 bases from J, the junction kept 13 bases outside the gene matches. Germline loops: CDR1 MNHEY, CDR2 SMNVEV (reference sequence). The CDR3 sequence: CASNLGTSSSSSYNEQFF. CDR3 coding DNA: TGTGCCAGCAATCTTGGGACTAGCTCGTCGAGCTCCTACAATGAGCAGTTCTTC.

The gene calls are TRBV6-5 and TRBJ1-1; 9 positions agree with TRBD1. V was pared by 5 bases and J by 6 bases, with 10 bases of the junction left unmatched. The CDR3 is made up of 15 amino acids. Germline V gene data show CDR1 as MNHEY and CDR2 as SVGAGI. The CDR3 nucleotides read TGTGCCAGCAGTCCCTCCCGACAGGGGGGCGCTGAAGCTTTCTTT. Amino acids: CASSPSRQGGAEAFF.

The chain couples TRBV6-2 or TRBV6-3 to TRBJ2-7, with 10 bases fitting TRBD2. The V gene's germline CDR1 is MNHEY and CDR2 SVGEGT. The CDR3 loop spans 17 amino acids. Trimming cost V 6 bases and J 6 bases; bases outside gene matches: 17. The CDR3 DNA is TGTGCCAGCAGCCGCCTCTCTTACAGCGGGAGGGCCTCCGAGCAGTACTTC. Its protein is CASSRLSYSGRASEQYF.

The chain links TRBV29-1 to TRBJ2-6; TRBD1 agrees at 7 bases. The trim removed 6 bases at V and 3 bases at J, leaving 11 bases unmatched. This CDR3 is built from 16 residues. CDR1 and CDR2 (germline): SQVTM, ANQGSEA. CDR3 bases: TGCAGCGTAGGGACAGTCACCTACGGTGGGGCCAACGTCCTGACTTTC. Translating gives CSVGTVTYGGANVLTF. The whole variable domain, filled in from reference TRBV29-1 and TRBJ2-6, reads SAVISQKPSRDICQRGTSLTIQCQVDSQVTMMFWYRQQPGQSLTLIATANQGSEATYESGFVIDKFPISRPNLTFSTLTVSNMSPEDSSIYLCSVGTVTYGGANVLTFGAGSRLTVL.

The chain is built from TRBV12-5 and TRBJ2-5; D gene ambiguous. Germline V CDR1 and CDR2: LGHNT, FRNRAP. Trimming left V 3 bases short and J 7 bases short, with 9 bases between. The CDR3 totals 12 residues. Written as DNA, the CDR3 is TGTGCTAGTGGTTTATCCATTGGGACCCAGTACTTC. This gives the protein CASGLSIGTQYF.

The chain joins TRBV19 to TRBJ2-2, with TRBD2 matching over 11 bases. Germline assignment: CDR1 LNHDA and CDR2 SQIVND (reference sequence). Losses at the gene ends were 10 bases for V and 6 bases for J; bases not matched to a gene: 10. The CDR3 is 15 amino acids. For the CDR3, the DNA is TGTGCCACCGCCCGACTAGCGGGAAAAGCCGGGGAGCTGTTTTTT. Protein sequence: CATARLAGKAGELFF.

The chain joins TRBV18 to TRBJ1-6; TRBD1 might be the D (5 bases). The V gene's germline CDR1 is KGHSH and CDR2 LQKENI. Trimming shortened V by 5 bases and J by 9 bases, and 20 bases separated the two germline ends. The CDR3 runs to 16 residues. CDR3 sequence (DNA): TGTGCCAGCTCATCCTCAGGTGCGGGGGGGAGTTCACCCCTCCACTTT. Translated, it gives CASSSSGAGGSSPLHF.

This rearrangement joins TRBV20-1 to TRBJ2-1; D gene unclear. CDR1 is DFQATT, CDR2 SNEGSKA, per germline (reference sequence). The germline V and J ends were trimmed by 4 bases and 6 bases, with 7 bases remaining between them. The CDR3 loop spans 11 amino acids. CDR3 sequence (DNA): TGCAGTGCTAAAAGTAGCAATGAGCAGTTCTTC. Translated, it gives CSAKSSNEQFF.

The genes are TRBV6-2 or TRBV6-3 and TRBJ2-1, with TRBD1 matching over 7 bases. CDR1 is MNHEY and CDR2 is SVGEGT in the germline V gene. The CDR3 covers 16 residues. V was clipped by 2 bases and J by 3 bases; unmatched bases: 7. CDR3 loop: CASSYLGDSFYNEQFF. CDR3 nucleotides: TGTGCCAGCAGTTACCTTGGGGACAGCTTCTACAATGAGCAGTTCTTC.